What follows are 5 T cell receptor beta chains derived from one specimen sequenced in a study of cytomegalovirus exposure and HLA in healthy donors. The PCR employed 60 Vbeta primers together with 13 Jbeta primers. Repertoires were generated with immunoSEQ multiplex PCR, while TCRdb's copy carries only in-frame clones and drops some. The data hold 170,000 or so clones, with 75% to 85% observed a single time. The sequencing sample was made of PBMCs. The receptors here all came from a boy between 10 and 17 years old in good health and CMV-seronegative.

The rearrangement joins TRBV6-1 to TRBJ2-3; D possibly corresponds to TRBD1 (6 bases). Trimming pared 4 bases from V and 6 bases from J, leaving 32 bases between. The CDR3 length is 20 residues. CDR1 and CDR2 (germline): MNHNS, SASEGT. The CDR3 DNA is TGTGCCAGCAGTGCTAACATACAGGGAATGCTCCCACAGATACAGGATACGCAGTATTTT. It specifies CASSANIQGMLPQIQDTQYF.

V usage is TRBV6-1 and J usage is TRBJ1-6; TRBD1 matches at 9 bases. V shed 4 bases, J shed 9 bases, and the junction held 4 bases outside the gene matches. The CDR3 loop spans 14 amino acids. Germline CDR1 is MNHNS and CDR2 is SASEGT. The CDR3 DNA sequence: TGTGCCAGCAGTGGCGGGACAGGGCGTTCACCCCTCCACTTT. The encoded protein is CASSGGTGRSPLHF.

The chain employs TRBV25-1 and TRBJ2-7; D possibly corresponds to TRBD2 (6 bases). The CDR3 has 13 residues. With 3 bases removed from V and 5 bases from J, the gap between germline ends came to 11 bases. Germline-derived CDR1 and CDR2 are MGHDK and SYGVNS. CDR3 sequence reads: CASSDAGFDEQYF. The CDR3 DNA sequence: TGTGCCAGCAGTGACGCGGGGTTCGACGAGCAGTACTTC.

This clone appeared once. The V gene is TRBV14, the J gene TRBJ1-1; D not certain. V gave up 4 bases and J gave up 3 bases, with 9 bases separating them. Germline V gene sequence: CDR1 SGHDN, CDR2 FVKESK. This CDR3 comprises 13 residues. CDR3 protein: CASSLPGDTEAFF. The CDR3 nucleotides are TGTGCCAGCAGCCTTCCTGGAGACACTGAAGCTTTCTTT.

This rearrangement joins TRBV6-5 to TRBJ2-7; the match to TRBD2 covers 11 bases. The CDR3 runs to 14 residues. CDR1 MNHEY and CDR2 SVGAGI come from the germline V gene. V lost 5 bases, J lost 4 bases, and 4 bases stayed unmatched. For the CDR3, the DNA is TGTGCCAGCAGTCTTAGCGGGAGGGGATACGAGCAGTACTTC. It specifies CASSLSGRGYEQYF.